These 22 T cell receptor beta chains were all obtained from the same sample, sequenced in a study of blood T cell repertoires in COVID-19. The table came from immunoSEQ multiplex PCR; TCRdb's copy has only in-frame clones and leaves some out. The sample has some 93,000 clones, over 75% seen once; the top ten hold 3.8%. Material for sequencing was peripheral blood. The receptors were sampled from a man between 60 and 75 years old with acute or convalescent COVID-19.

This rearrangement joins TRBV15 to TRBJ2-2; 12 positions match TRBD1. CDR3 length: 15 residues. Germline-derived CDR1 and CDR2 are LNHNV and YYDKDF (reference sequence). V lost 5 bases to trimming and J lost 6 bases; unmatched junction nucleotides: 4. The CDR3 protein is CATSGGTGGAGELFF. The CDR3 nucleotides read TGTGCCACCAGCGGCGGGACAGGGGGCGCCGGGGAGCTGTTTTTT. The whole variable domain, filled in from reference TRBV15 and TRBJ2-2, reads DAMVIQNPRYQVTQFGKPVTLSCSQTLNHNVMYWYQQKSSQAPKLLFHYYDKDFNNEADTPDNFQSRRPNTSFCFLDIRSPGLGDTAMYLCATSGGTGGAGELFFGEGSRLTVL.

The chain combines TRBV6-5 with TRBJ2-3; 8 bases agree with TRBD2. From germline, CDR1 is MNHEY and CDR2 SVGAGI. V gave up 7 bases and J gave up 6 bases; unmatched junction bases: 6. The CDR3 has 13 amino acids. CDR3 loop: CASTRGGWDTQYF. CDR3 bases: TGTGCCAGCACCCGGGGGGGCTGGGATACGCAGTATTTT.

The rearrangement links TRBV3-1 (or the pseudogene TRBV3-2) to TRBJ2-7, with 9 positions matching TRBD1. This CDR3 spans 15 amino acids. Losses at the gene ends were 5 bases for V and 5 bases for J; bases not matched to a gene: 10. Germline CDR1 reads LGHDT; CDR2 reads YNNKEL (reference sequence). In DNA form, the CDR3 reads TGTGCCAGCAGCAACCGGGACAGGGTATTCAACGAGCAGTACTTC. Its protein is CASSNRDRVFNEQYF.

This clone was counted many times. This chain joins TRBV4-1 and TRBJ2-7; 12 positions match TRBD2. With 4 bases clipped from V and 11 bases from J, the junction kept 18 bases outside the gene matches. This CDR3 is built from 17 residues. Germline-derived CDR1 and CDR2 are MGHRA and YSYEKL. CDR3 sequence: CASSLSLFPGLAGGEYF. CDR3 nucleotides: TGCGCCAGCAGCCTGTCACTTTTTCCGGGACTAGCGGGTGGGGAGTACTTC.

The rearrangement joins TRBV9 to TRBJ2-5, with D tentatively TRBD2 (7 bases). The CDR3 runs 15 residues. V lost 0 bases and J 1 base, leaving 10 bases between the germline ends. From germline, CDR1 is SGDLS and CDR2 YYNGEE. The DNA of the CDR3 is TGTGCCAGCAGCGTAGTCGGGGGGCTCCAAGAGACCCAGTACTTC. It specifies CASSVVGGLQETQYF.

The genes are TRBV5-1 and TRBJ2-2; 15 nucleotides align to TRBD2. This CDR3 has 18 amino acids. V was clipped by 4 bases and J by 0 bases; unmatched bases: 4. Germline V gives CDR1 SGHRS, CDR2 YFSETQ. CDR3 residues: CASSDGLAGGTNTGELFF. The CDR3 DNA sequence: TGCGCCAGCAGCGACGGACTAGCGGGAGGGACGAACACCGGGGAGCTGTTTTTT.

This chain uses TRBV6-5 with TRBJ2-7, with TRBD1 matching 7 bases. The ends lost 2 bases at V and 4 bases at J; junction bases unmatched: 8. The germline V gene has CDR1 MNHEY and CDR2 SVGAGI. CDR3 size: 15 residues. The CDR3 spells CASSYKGTVRYEQYF. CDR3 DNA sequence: TGTGCCAGCAGTTACAAAGGGACAGTCAGGTACGAGCAGTACTTC.

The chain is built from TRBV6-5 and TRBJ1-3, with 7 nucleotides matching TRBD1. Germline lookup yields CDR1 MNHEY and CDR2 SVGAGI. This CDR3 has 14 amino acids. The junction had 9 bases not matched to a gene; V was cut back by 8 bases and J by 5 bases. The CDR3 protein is CASRTTGRRNTIYF. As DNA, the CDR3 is TGTGCCAGCCGGACGACAGGGAGGAGAAACACCATATATTTT.

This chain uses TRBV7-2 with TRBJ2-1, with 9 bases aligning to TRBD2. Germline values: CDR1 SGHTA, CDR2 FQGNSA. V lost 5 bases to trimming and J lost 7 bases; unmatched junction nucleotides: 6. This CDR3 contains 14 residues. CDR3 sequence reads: CASSPSGARNEQFF. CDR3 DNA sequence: TGTGCCAGCAGCCCTAGCGGGGCAAGGAATGAGCAGTTCTTC.

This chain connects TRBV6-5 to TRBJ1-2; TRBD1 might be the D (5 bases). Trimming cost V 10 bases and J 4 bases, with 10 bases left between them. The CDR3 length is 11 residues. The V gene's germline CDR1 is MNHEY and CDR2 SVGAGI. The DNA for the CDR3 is TGTGCCACCTTCGGGGGCTATGGCTACACCTTC. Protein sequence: CATFGGYGYTF.

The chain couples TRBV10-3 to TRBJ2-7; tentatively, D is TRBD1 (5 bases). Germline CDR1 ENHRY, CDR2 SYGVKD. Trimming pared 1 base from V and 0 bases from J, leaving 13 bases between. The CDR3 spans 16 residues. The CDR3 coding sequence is TGTGCCATCAGTGAGTTCCCTCAGGGCCTCTCCTACGAGCAGTACTTC. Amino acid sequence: CAISEFPQGLSYEQYF.

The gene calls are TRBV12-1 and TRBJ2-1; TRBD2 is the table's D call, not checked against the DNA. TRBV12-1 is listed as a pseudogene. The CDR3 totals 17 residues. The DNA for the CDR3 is TGTGCCAGCAGCTCCAGAGTAGCGGGAGTTATCTACAATGAGCAGTTCTTC. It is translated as CASSSRVAGVIYNEQFF.

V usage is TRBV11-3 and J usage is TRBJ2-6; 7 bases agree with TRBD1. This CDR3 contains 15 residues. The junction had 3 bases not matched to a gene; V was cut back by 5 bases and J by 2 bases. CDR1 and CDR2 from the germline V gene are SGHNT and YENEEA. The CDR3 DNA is TGTGCCAGCAGCGCCAGGGGGACTGGGGCCAACGTCCTGACTTTC. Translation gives CASSARGTGANVLTF.

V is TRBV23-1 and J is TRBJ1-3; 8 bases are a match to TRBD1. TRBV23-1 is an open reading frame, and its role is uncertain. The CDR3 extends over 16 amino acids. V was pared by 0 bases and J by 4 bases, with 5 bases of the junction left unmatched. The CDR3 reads CASSQSGRGLGNTIYF. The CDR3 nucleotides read TGCGCCAGCAGTCAATCGGGCAGGGGGCTCGGAAACACCATATATTTT.

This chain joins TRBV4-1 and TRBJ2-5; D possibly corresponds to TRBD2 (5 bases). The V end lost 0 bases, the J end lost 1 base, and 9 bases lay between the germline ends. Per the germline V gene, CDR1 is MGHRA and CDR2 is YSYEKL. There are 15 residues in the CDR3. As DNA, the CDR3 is TGCGCCAGCAGCCAAGAGGGCGGGCCCCAAGAGACCCAGTACTTC. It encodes CASSQEGGPQETQYF.

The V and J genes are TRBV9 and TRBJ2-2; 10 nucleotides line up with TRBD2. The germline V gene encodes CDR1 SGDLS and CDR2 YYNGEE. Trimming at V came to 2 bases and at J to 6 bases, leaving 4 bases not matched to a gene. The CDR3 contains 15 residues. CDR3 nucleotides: TGTGCCAGCAGCGTTAGTGGGACTAGCGCCGGGGAGCTGTTTTTT. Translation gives CASSVSGTSAGELFF.

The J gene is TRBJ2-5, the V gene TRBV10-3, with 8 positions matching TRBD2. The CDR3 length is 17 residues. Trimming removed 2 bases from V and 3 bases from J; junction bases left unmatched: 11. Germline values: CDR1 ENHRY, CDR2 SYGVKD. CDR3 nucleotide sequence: TGTGCCATCAGTGAGCCGTTTCCCGGGGGGGCGGAAGAGACCCAGTACTTC. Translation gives CAISEPFPGGAEETQYF.

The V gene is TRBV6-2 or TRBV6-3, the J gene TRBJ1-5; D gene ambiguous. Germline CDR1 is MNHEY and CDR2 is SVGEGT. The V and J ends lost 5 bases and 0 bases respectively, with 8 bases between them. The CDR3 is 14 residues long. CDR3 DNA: TGTGCCAGCAGTCCCCGCAGTAGCAATCAGCCCCAGCATTTT. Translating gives CASSPRSSNQPQHF.

CDR3: CSVDSLRDRDRAFF. The DNA of the CDR3 is TGCAGCGTTGACTCACTCCGGGACAGGGATCGAGCTTTCTTT. The rearrangement joins TRBV29-1 to TRBJ1-1, with 9 bases fitting TRBD1. This CDR3 has 14 residues. Germline CDR1 reads SQVTM; CDR2 reads ANQGSEA. J was trimmed by 10 bases and V by 3 bases; bases with no gene match: 12.

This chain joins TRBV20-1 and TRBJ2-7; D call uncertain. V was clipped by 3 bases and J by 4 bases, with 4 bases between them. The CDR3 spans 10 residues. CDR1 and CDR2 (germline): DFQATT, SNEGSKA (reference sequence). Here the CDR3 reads CSASRYEQYF. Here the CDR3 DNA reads TGCAGTGCTAGTCGTTACGAGCAGTACTTC.

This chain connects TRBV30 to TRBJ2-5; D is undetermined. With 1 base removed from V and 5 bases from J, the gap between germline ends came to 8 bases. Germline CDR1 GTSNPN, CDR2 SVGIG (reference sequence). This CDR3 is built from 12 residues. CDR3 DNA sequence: TGTGCCTGGAGTGGAAGTCGGGAGACCCAGTACTTC. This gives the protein CAWSGSRETQYF.

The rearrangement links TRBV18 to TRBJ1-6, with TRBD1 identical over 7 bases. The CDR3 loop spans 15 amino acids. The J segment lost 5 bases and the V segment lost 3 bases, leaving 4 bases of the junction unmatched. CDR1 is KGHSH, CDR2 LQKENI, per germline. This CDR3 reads CASSPGTVNNSPLHF. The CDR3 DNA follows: TGTGCCAGCTCACCCGGGACAGTAAATAATTCACCCCTCCACTTT.